A selection of T cell receptor beta chains follows, all from one sample in a study of blood T cell repertoires in COVID-19. Generated by immunoSEQ multiplex PCR, the TCRdb table keeps only in-frame clones and is missing some. The data hold over 12,000 clones, with 86% observed a single time. Sequencing was done on a sample of peripheral blood. All receptors derive from a human donor in a cohort sampled during active COVID-19. The CDR3 runs from the conserved cysteine through the conserved F or W. D genes are given only for firm matches. Not every row has a clone size; where given, it reads once, few, many or a size class.

V gene: TRBV7-3
J gene: TRBJ1-4
D gene: NA
clone size: once
CDR3 length: 15
CDR3 DNA: TGTGCCAGCAGCCCAGGCGGGGGCCTTAATGAAAAACTGTTTTTT
CDR3 protein: CASSPGGGLNEKLFF

V gene: TRBV5-6
J gene: TRBJ2-3
D gene: TRBD2
clone size: NA
CDR3 length: 16
CDR3 DNA: TGTGCCAGCAGCCCCGGGGGGGGCCTAAGCACAGATACGCAGTATTTT
CDR3 protein: CASSPGGGLSTDTQYF

V gene: TRBV9
J gene: TRBJ1-5
D gene: NA
clone size: few
CDR3 length: 14
CDR3 DNA: TGTGCCAGCAGCGCGGCAGGGTCCGAGCAGCCCCAGCATTTT
CDR3 protein: CASSAAGSEQPQHF

V gene: TRBV7-2
J gene: TRBJ2-7
D gene: TRBD2
clone size: NA
CDR3 length: 14
CDR3 DNA: TGTGCCAGCAGCTTCAGCGGGGGGGCTCGGGAGCAGTACTTC
CDR3 protein: CASSFSGGAREQYF

V gene: TRBV6-6
J gene: TRBJ2-5
D gene: TRBD1
clone size: NA
CDR3 length: 16
CDR3 DNA: TGTGCCAGCAGTTCACATTTACAGGGGCACCAAGAGACCCAGTACTTC
CDR3 protein: CASSSHLQGHQETQYF

V gene: TRBV5-1
J gene: TRBJ2-5
D gene: NA
clone size: NA
CDR3 length: 15
CDR3 DNA: TGCGCCAGCAGCTTGGAACGAGCGTACCAAGAGACCCAGTACTTC
CDR3 protein: CASSLERAYQETQYF

V gene: TRBV6-1
J gene: TRBJ1-1
D gene: NA
clone size: NA
CDR3 length: 14
CDR3 DNA: TGTGCCAGCCGTGATACCGGTGAGACTACTGAAGCTTTCTTT
CDR3 protein: CASRDTGETTEAFF

V gene: TRBV19
J gene: TRBJ2-5
D gene: TRBD2
clone size: few
CDR3 length: 13
CDR3 DNA: TGTGCCAGTACAGCGGGGGGTCAAGAGACCCAGTACTTC
CDR3 protein: CASTAGGQETQYF

V gene: TRBV5-8
J gene: TRBJ1-1
D gene: NA
clone size: NA
CDR3 length: 11
CDR3 DNA: TGTGCCAGCCCGGGGGGCACTGAAGCTTTCTTT
CDR3 protein: CASPGGTEAFF

V gene: TRBV5-8
J gene: TRBJ2-1
D gene: NA
clone size: NA
CDR3 length: 15
CDR3 DNA: TGTGCCAGCAGCGGTTACTTCTCGGGTTACAATGAGCAGTTCTTC
CDR3 protein: CASSGYFSGYNEQFF

V gene: TRBV19
J gene: TRBJ2-3
D gene: TRBD2
clone size: NA
CDR3 length: 15
CDR3 DNA: TGTGCCAGTAGTATGTCAGCCAGCGGGGGCCTAACGCAGTATTTT
CDR3 protein: CASSMSASGGLTQYF

V gene: TRBV7-9
J gene: TRBJ2-6
D gene: NA
clone size: NA
CDR3 length: 17
CDR3 DNA: TGTGCCAGCAGCAAAACAGGCCTTAGCTCTGGGGCCAACGTCCTGACTTTC
CDR3 protein: CASSKTGLSSGANVLTF

V gene: TRBV9
J gene: TRBJ1-6
D gene: NA
clone size: NA
CDR3 length: 17
CDR3 DNA: TGTGCCAGCAGCGACCGGGACACGAGCTCCTATAATTCACCCCTCCACTTT
CDR3 protein: CASSDRDTSSYNSPLHF

V gene: TRBV2
J gene: TRBJ2-7
D gene: NA
clone size: NA
CDR3 length: 14
CDR3 DNA: TGTGCCAGCAGAGAGACAGGTTCGGAATACGAGCAGTACTTC
CDR3 protein: CASRETGSEYEQYF

V gene: TRBV4-1
J gene: TRBJ2-1
D gene: NA
clone size: NA
CDR3 length: 16
CDR3 DNA: TGCGCCAGCACCGCTCGGGGGGCTCCAACCTACAATGAGCAGTTCTTC
CDR3 protein: CASTARGAPTYNEQFF

V gene: TRBV7-2
J gene: TRBJ1-5
D gene: NA
clone size: few
CDR3 length: 14
CDR3 DNA: TGTGCCAGCAGCTTAGCTGGCAGGGGTCAGCCCCAGCATTTT
CDR3 protein: CASSLAGRGQPQHF

V gene: TRBV2
J gene: TRBJ2-7
D gene: TRBD2
clone size: NA
CDR3 length: 14
CDR3 DNA: TGTGCCAGCAGGACTAGCGGGGGATCCTACGAGCAGTACTTC
CDR3 protein: CASRTSGGSYEQYF

V gene: TRBV3-1/TRBV3-2
J gene: TRBJ1-2
D gene: TRBD1
clone size: NA
CDR3 length: 14
CDR3 DNA: TGTGCCAGCAGCTTTTTTGACAGGGACGGTGGCTACACCTTC
CDR3 protein: CASSFFDRDGGYTF

V gene: TRBV6-6
J gene: TRBJ1-1
D gene: NA
clone size: NA
CDR3 length: 13
CDR3 DNA: TGTGCCAGCAGTTTTTCAGTGAACACTGAAGCTTTCTTT
CDR3 protein: CASSFSVNTEAFF

V gene: TRBV9
J gene: TRBJ2-2
D gene: TRBD1
clone size: few
CDR3 length: 16
CDR3 DNA: TGTGCCAGCAGCGTAGATCCAGGGGGAGAGGCCGGGGAGCTGTTTTTT
CDR3 protein: CASSVDPGGEAGELFF

V gene: TRBV5-6
J gene: TRBJ1-6
D gene: NA
clone size: NA
CDR3 length: 12
CDR3 DNA: TGTGCCAGTGAGGGTTTTAATTCACCCCTCCACTTT
CDR3 protein: CASEGFNSPLHF

V gene: TRBV5-6
J gene: TRBJ1-5
D gene: NA
clone size: NA
CDR3 length: 16
CDR3 DNA: TGTGCCAGCAGCTTGGAGGAACAGGGAAGGAATCAGCCCCAGCATTTT
CDR3 protein: CASSLEEQGRNQPQHF